The 21 T cell receptor beta chains below come from one sample, sequenced in a study of blood T cell repertoires in COVID-19 (dated by TCRdb to 2018 to 2021). Library prep was done by the immunoSEQ multiplex PCR assay. TCRdb limited this immuneACCESS table to in-frame rearrangements with V and J called. A share of clones is missing; checked studies link under half to unresolved V genes, and the rest is unexplained. The sample table shows some 85,000 clones, and around three quarters are seen once. The ten largest account for 19% of the sample. The sequenced material came from peripheral blood. The receptors were sampled from a woman older than 75 with acute or convalescent COVID-19.

The J gene is TRBJ2-5, the V gene TRBV5-1, with 8 bases matching TRBD2. V shed 0 bases and J 4 bases; nucleotides not matched to a gene: 8. CDR3 size: 16 residues. The V gene's germline CDR1 is SGHRS and CDR2 YFSETQ. The CDR3 DNA follows: TGCGCCAGCAGCTTGGGAGCCGGGAGGGCCCCAGAGACCCAGTACTTC. Amino acids: CASSLGAGRAPETQYF. Full variable domain (rest looked up from reference TRBV5-1 and TRBJ2-5): KAGVTQTPRYLIKTRGQQVTLSCSPISGHRSVSWYQQTPGQGLQFLFEYFSETQRNKGNFPGRFSGRQFSNSRSEMNVSTLELGDSALYLCASSLGAGRAPETQYFGPGTRLLVL.

This clone was seen a handful of times. The gene calls are TRBV7-2 and TRBJ1-5; D ambiguous. V lost 1 base and J 0 bases, leaving 13 bases between the germline ends. The length of the CDR3 is 17 residues. CDR1 SGHTA and CDR2 FQGNSA come from the germline V gene. The CDR3 nucleotides are TGTGCCAGCAGCTTAGTTCCAGTCAGTTATAGCAATCAGCCCCAGCATTTT. Translated, it gives CASSLVPVSYSNQPQHF.

In nucleotides, the CDR3 is TGTGCCAGCAGCCATGGACAGGGGGCCTACGAGCAGTACTTC. Translating it yields CASSHGQGAYEQYF. V usage is TRBV3-1 (or the pseudogene TRBV3-2) and J usage is TRBJ2-7, with 10 positions matching TRBD1. From germline, CDR1 is LGHDT and CDR2 YNNKEL (reference sequence). The V gene end was trimmed by 3 bases and the J gene end by 2 bases; junction bases not matched to a gene: 1. The CDR3 runs to 14 residues.

The V gene is TRBV5-5, the J gene TRBJ2-7; 9 nucleotides agree with TRBD1. The CDR3 has 16 residues. Trimming took 4 bases from V and 2 from J; bases not matched to a gene: 10. Germline V CDR1 and CDR2: SGHKS, YYEKEE (reference sequence). CDR3 bases: TGTGCCAGCAGCCCGGCGCCGGGACAGGGTACCTACGAGCAGTACTTC. Encoded protein: CASSPAPGQGTYEQYF.

The chain is built from TRBV7-6 and TRBJ2-7, with 7 bases fitting TRBD2. This CDR3 is built from 16 residues. Unmatched junction bases numbered 8, after V lost 1 base and J lost 2 bases. Germline assignment: CDR1 SGHVS and CDR2 FNYEAQ. The CDR3: CASSLGLRGRAYEQYF. CDR3 DNA sequence: TGTGCCAGCAGCTTAGGGTTACGGGGGAGGGCCTACGAGCAGTACTTC.

This chain uses TRBV11-2 with TRBJ1-5, with unresolved D. The length of the CDR3 is 14 residues. The V gene's germline CDR1 is SGHAT and CDR2 FQNNGV. V shed 0 bases and J shed 5 bases, with 8 bases lying between them. The CDR3 spells CASSLDGGYQPQHF. The CDR3 nucleotides read TGTGCCAGCAGCTTAGATGGTGGCTATCAGCCCCAGCATTTT. Filled out from reference TRBV11-2 and TRBJ1-5, the complete variable domain reads EAGVAQSPRYKIIEKRQSVAFWCNPISGHATLYWYQQILGQGPKLLIQFQNNGVVDDSQLPKDRFSAERLKGVDSTLKIQPAKLEDSAVYLCASSLDGGYQPQHFGDGTRLSIL.

This chain uses TRBV29-1 with TRBJ2-5; the match to TRBD2 covers 7 bases. The germline gives CDR1 SQVTM, CDR2 ANQGSEA. V gave up 4 bases and J gave up 1 base; unmatched junction bases: 6. The CDR3 runs 14 residues. This CDR3 reads CSVARGGVQETQYF. The CDR3 DNA sequence: TGCAGCGTTGCTCGCGGGGGAGTCCAAGAGACCCAGTACTTC.

This chain links TRBV23-1 with TRBJ2-5; 8 nucleotides match TRBD1. TRBV23-1 counts as an open reading frame of uncertain function. V lost 2 bases to trimming and J lost 2 bases; unmatched junction nucleotides: 7. There are 16 residues in the CDR3. For the CDR3, the DNA is TGCGCCAGCAGTCAAATGGGGCAGGGGGCTCAAGAGACCCAGTACTTC. It specifies CASSQMGQGAQETQYF.

The rearrangement links TRBV2 to TRBJ1-5, with 9 bases fitting TRBD1. Trimming cost V 1 base and J 6 bases; bases outside gene matches: 4. Germline lookup yields CDR1 SNHLY and CDR2 FYNNEI. CDR3 length equals 15 residues. CDR3 region: CASSEETGGSQPQHF. The CDR3 bases are TGTGCCAGCAGTGAAGAGACAGGGGGAAGTCAGCCCCAGCATTTT. The whole variable domain, remainder taken from reference TRBV2 and TRBJ1-5, is EPEVTQTPSHQVTQMGQEVILRCVPISNHLYFYWYRQILGQKVEFLVSFYNNEISEKSEIFDDQFSVERPDGSNFTLKIRSTKLEDSAMYFCASSEETGGSQPQHFGDGTRLSIL.

The chain joins TRBV27 to TRBJ2-7; D perhaps matches TRBD2 (5 bases). CDR1 is MNHEY, CDR2 SMNVEV, per germline (reference sequence). V lost 6 bases and J lost 5, with 17 bases in between. This CDR3 comprises 14 residues. The CDR3 loop is CASSQADQEDEQYF. The CDR3 DNA reads TGTGCCAGCAGCCAGGCCGATCAGGAGGACGAGCAGTACTTC.

The chain carries TRBV5-1 and TRBJ2-5; a weak D match, TRBD1 (7 bases). Germline V gene data show CDR1 as SGHRS and CDR2 as YFSETQ. The CDR3 is 14 amino acids. The ends were cut back, 3 bases at V and 4 bases at J, with 13 bases in the middle. The chain's CDR3 is CASSSEGAGETQYF. The CDR3 DNA follows: TGCGCCAGCAGCTCGGAGGGGGCGGGAGAGACCCAGTACTTC.

This clone has only one observation. The rearrangement joins TRBV3-1 (or the pseudogene TRBV3-2) to TRBJ1-3; D is undetermined. Germline loops: CDR1 LGHDT, CDR2 YNNKEL (reference sequence). The CDR3 runs 15 residues. Trimming stripped 2 bases from V and 0 bases from J, with 8 bases between. CDR3 sequence reads: CASSQRGGSGNTIYF. The CDR3, as DNA: TGTGCCAGCAGCCAACGAGGAGGCTCTGGAAACACCATATATTTT.

The chain is built from TRBV5-1 and TRBJ2-5; 7 bases map to TRBD1. Germline V lookup: CDR1 SGHRS, CDR2 YFSETQ. The CDR3 is made up of 16 amino acids. The V and J ends lost 5 bases and 0 bases, in that order; junction bases with no gene match: 10. The CDR3 DNA follows: TGCGCCAGCAGGGCTGACCCGGGACAGCACCAAGAGACCCAGTACTTC. This codes for CASRADPGQHQETQYF.

This clone came up once. The rearrangement uses TRBV3-1 (or the pseudogene TRBV3-2) and TRBJ2-1; D might be TRBD2 (5 bases). The CDR3 covers 15 residues. The V gene's germline CDR1 is LGHDT and CDR2 YNNKEL (reference sequence). Trimming left V 5 bases short and J 0 bases short, with 11 bases between. CDR3 sequence: CASSSPGSSYNEQFF. In DNA, the CDR3 is TGTGCCAGCAGCTCCCCTGGGAGCTCCTACAATGAGCAGTTCTTC.

V usage is TRBV10-1 and J usage is TRBJ2-1; 12 nucleotides match TRBD1. Unmatched junction bases numbered 4, after V lost 4 bases and J lost 9 bases. The CDR3 sequence is 14 residues long. Germline CDR1 WNHNN, CDR2 SYGVQD (reference sequence). Here the CDR3 DNA reads TGCGCCAGCAGTGTTGGGACAGGGGGCGGTGAGCAGTTCTTC. It is translated as CASSVGTGGGEQFF.

The chain joins TRBV3-1 (or the pseudogene TRBV3-2) to TRBJ2-3; D may be TRBD2 (5 bases). CDR1 is LGHDT and CDR2 is YNNKEL in the germline V gene (reference sequence). The V end lost 0 bases, the J end lost 0 bases, and 13 bases lay between the germline ends. CDR3 length equals 17 residues. CDR3 sequence (DNA): TGTGCCAGCAGCCAAGAGTCACAGTGGACTAGCACAGATACGCAGTATTTT. Residues: CASSQESQWTSTDTQYF.

The genes are TRBV14 and TRBJ2-1; the D gene is possibly TRBD1 (6 bases). Germline assignment: CDR1 SGHDN and CDR2 FVKESK. The CDR3 covers 18 residues. Trimming took 1 base from V and 2 from J, leaving 18 bases between them. The CDR3 here is CASSQALSAGVAYNEQFF. The CDR3 bases are TGTGCCAGCAGCCAAGCCCTTAGCGCAGGGGTGGCCTACAATGAGCAGTTCTTC.

This clone was counted a few times. The chain carries TRBV3-1 (or the pseudogene TRBV3-2) and TRBJ1-6; no clear D. Per germline, CDR1 LGHDT and CDR2 YNNKEL (reference sequence). The CDR3 is 17 residues long. Trimming cost V 4 bases and J 8 bases, with 21 bases left between them. CDR3 nucleotides: TGTGCCAGCAGCCCCCTCTCCAGGCAGGAGAGGGATTCACCCCTCCACTTT. Protein: CASSPLSRQERDSPLHF.

The V call is TRBV7-3, the J call TRBJ2-2; the match to TRBD2 covers 12 bases. Trimming at V came to 5 bases and at J to 5 bases, leaving 3 bases not matched to a gene. This CDR3 region has 15 residues. Germline loops: CDR1 SGHTA, CDR2 FQGTGA. CDR3 nucleotide sequence: TGTGCCAGCAGCCAAGGACTAGCGGGGACCGGGGAGCTGTTTTTT. Residues: CASSQGLAGTGELFF.

Many counts were recorded for this clone. CDR3 in DNA: TGTGCCAGCAGCTTGTCTGATTTAGGCGGGGAAAAACTGTTTTTT. Translated, it gives CASSLSDLGGEKLFF. The genes are TRBV5-5 and TRBJ1-4; D is unresolved. Trimming took off 1 base at V and 8 bases at J, with 15 bases between the two ends. Germline V gene data show CDR1 as SGHKS and CDR2 as YYEKEE (reference sequence). The CDR3 length is 15 residues.

The CDR3 DNA is TGTGCCAGCAAGACCCAGGGGACGGGCACCGGGGAGCTGTTTTTT. Its protein is CASKTQGTGTGELFF. This sequence joins TRBV2 and TRBJ2-2; a weak D match, TRBD1 (6 bases). CDR1 is SNHLY, CDR2 FYNNEI, per germline. This CDR3 is built from 15 residues. With 7 bases removed from V and 4 bases from J, the gap between germline ends came to 16 bases.